The entry that follows covers one T cell receptor beta chain sequence. This entry is derived from a study of radiation and T cells in renal cell carcinoma. Time point in this sample: blood 2 weeks post-SBRT. Stated treatment: 15 Gy SBRT to primary tumor, nephrectomy 4 weeks later. The ends were cut back, 3 bases at V and 4 bases at J, with 9 bases in the middle. From germline, CDR1 is MNHEY and CDR2 SMNVEV (reference sequence). The CDR3 loop spans 13 amino acids. Libraries were prepared by immunoSEQ multiplex PCR; TCRdb keeps only in-frame clonotypes and omits some of them. The table has some 75,000 clones, about 80% seen once.

The specimen comprised blood, sampled from a patient whose treatment included radiotherapy and nephrectomy. V usage is TRBV27 and J usage is TRBJ2-5, with D possibly being TRBD1 (5 bases). This clonotype was obtained from a man aged 60 to 69 with renal cell carcinoma. The CDR3: CASSFWGGETQYF. CDR3 coding DNA: TGTGCCAGCAGTTTTTGGGGCGGAGAGACCCAGTACTTC.